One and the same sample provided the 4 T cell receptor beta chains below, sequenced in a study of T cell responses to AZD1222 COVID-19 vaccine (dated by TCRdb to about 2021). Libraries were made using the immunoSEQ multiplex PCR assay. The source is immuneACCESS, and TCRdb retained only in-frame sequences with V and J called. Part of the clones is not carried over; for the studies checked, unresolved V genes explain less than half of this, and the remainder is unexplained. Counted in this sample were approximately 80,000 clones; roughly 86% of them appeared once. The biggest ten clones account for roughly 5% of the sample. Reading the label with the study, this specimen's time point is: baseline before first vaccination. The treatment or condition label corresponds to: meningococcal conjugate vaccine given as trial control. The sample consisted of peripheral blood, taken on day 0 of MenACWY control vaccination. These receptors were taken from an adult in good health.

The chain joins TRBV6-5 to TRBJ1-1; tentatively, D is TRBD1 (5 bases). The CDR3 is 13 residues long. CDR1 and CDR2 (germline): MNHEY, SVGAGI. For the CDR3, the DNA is TGTGCTTCCTACCTGGGGGGGAACACTGAAGCTTTCTTT. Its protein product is CASYLGGNTEAFF.

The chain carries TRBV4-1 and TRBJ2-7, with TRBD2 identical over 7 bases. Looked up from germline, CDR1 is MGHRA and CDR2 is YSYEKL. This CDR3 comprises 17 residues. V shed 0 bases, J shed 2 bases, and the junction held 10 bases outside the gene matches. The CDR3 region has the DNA TGCGCCAGCAGCCAAGATCTGGGGAGGGAGCTCCCCTACGAGCAGTACTTC. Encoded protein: CASSQDLGRELPYEQYF.

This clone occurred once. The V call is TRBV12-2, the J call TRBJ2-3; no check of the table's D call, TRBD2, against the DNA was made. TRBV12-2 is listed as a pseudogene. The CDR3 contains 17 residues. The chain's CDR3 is CASRSRTSGGVADTQYF. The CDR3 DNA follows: TGTGCAAGTCGCTCCCGGACTAGCGGGGGGGTCGCAGATACGCAGTATTTT.

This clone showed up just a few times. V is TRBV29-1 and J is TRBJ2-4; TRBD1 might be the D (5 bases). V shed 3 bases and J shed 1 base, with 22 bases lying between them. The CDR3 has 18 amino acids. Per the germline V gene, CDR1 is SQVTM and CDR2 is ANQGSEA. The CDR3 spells CSVEIPTAGPGAKNIQYF. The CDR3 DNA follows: TGCAGCGTTGAGATACCGACAGCCGGCCCTGGGGCCAAAAACATTCAGTACTTC.